Reported below is one TCR beta chain. The antigen it binds to is not known. The record has no base qualities; no much larger clone is one base away. Library preparation was by the immunoSEQ multiplex PCR assay. RNA was extracted from all samples and reverse transcribed into cDNA as template for TCR sequencing. SuperScript III was used for first-strand cDNA synthesis, primed with a 2:1 mix of oligo-dT and random hexamers. A synthetic immune receptor repertoire was used to assess amplification bias, and residual bias was removed computationally. The source study handled its data this way. Raw reads were preprocessed to remove errors, and CDR3 was defined according to IMGT conventions as the region from the conserved cysteine to phenylalanine. To get clonality, Shannon entropy was normalized by log2 of the number of productive unique TCRs and the result was subtracted from 1. Scalp TCRbeta sequences were cross-referenced with sorted blood CD4 and CD8 repertoires so that the CD4 or CD8 identity of scalp clones could be inferred. TCRdb mirrors the immuneACCESS table, restricted to in-frame sequences. Some clones are absent from its copies; in checked studies, under half trace to an unresolved V gene, and the reason for the others is unknown. The DNA was the basis for D and trimming; V, J and clone size are from that table. Here the sample has 150,000 to 200,000 clones; roughly two thirds occur a single time. 0.7% to 1% of the sample belongs to the ten largest clones.

A distance of 11 bases separates the germline ends of V and J, which lose 0 bases and 7 bases respectively. There are 14 amino acids in the CDR3, from cysteine to phenylalanine inclusive. Only the CDR3 portion is preserved as DNA: 42 bases, with reading frame beginning at the first base. Explained via the paper, the time point label denotes: four to five weeks on oral tofacitinib. The intended sense of this specimen's treatment or condition label: oral pan-JAK inhibitor, 5-10 mg twice daily. Peripheral blood and lesional scalp punch biopsies were obtained from patients with alopecia areata. PBMCs were isolated by density centrifugation and stained for CD3, CD4 and CD8, and CD4+ and CD8+ T cells were sorted on a FACSAria. The sample belongs to a study of CD8+ T cells in alopecia areata (dated by TCRdb to 2017 to 2018). About the investigation overall: The treated patients took part in an open-label pilot trial in which moderate-to-severe alopecia areata was treated with oral tofacitinib at 5 to 10 mg twice daily. Patients stayed on tofacitinib for 6 to 18 months and then had 6 months of follow-up off drug so that delayed response and recurrence could be assessed. Scalp clonality was compared among normal scalp (n=4), patchy alopecia areata scalp (n=8), and alopecia totalis/universalis scalp (n=8). Biopsies were taken from tofacitinib-treated patients at baseline and at 4 and 24 weeks of treatment, and a later scalp biopsy was taken in several of the tofacitinib-treated patients. RNA was obtained with the PAXgene miRNA kit for fixed scalp, the miRNeasy kit for PBMCs, and the RNeasy kit for mouse skin. immunoSEQ multiplex PCR using 35 Vbeta forward primers and 13 Jbeta reverse primers was used to amplify TCRbeta CDR3 regions. Scalp tissue and sorted CD4+ and CD8+ peripheral blood T cells from patchy and totalis/universalis alopecia areata patients and from healthy controls were covered by human TCRbeta sequencing. In treated patients, disease severity was measured using the SALT score, which gives the percentage of scalp surface area affected. In both human patients and the C3H/HeJ mouse model, the study applied high-throughput TCRbeta sequencing to look at T cell clonal expansion in alopecia areata.

Results and caveats for the whole study, not just this receptor: Compared with normal scalp, lesional scalp had higher clonality and more expanded CD8+ clones, particularly in alopecia totalis/universalis, a pattern that suggests antigenic drive. Shared TCR sequences between patients were less evident than in mice, which may be partly attributable to HLA diversity in the patient population. Resident alphabeta T cells in normal human skin are also sequenced, complicating scalp TCR repertoire analysis, unlike mouse skin dominated by gammadelta T cells. Many expanded lesional clones persisted in scalp and blood during tofacitinib treatment, which may partly explain relapse after stopping treatment. Tofacitinib significantly lowered scalp clonality and the number of expanded CD8+ clones among the top 100 scalp clones. The treated cohort was small, with a single nonresponder, so links between baseline CD8+ expansion and response need larger studies.

The sequence was collected from a human donor with alopecia areata. The sample here was CD4+ T cells sorted from blood, taken at week 4, from a patient treated with tofacitinib. The V and J genes are TRBV23-1 and TRBJ2-3; too little of a D gene remains to name it. TRBV23-1 counts as an open reading frame of uncertain function. The CDR3 is CASSQSVRPNTQYF. The sequence in DNA is TGCGCCAGCAGTCAATCTGTCCGACCCAATACGCAGTATTTT.